This TCR beta chain was recorded in a study of T-cell reconstitution after alpha-beta-depleted transplantation in children. Unique molecular identifiers were used in preparing the TCRbeta library. TCRdb called the PCR reads again in MiXCR, with one record for every CDR3 protein. The table records about 610,000 distinct CDR3 sequences, 8% to 11% of them present only once. The sequencing used PBMCs from the stem cell graft donor, collected from the stem cell graft. The TCR was taken from a human donor who donated a stem cell graft to a child with acute myeloid leukemia.

The CDR3 is CSARRLVERGGGETQYF. The DNA for the CDR3 is TGCAGTGCTAGAAGGCTGGTGGAGCGGGGCGGGGGAGAGACCCAGTACTTC. V is TRBV20-1 and J is TRBJ2-5, with 7 bases aligning to TRBD2. Germline values: CDR1 DFQATT, CDR2 SNEGSKA (reference sequence). V lost 2 bases to trimming and J lost 4 bases; unmatched junction nucleotides: 16. There are 17 residues in the CDR3.